This T cell receptor (beta chain) came from a study of neurological immune-mediated disorders. Findings and limits, study-wide: The highest TCR clonal expansion occurred in HTLV-1-associated myelopathy; multiple sclerosis fell below healthy controls. The absence of shared CDR3 amino acid sequences among expanded clones across subjects suggests private repertoires in all groups. The study phylogenetically grouped the repertoires of 18 of 34 multiple sclerosis patients into one related-CDR3 cluster, a possible signature.

This clonotype was counted a few times. The target antigen is unknown. Via MiXCR, TCRdb re-called the 5' RACE reads, giving one row per CDR3 protein. The table includes tens of thousands of distinct CDR3 sequences, 2.5% detected once. CDR1 and CDR2 from the germline V gene are SGHTA and FQGTGA. The CDR3 is 15 amino acids. Trimming took off 3 bases at V and 2 bases at J, with 10 bases between the two ends. The chain joins TRBV7-3 to TRBJ2-2; D is perhaps TRBD2 (6 bases). The TCR was taken from a man in his fifties with multiple sclerosis. Input material: PBMCs. The CDR3 DNA reads TGTGCCAGCAGCTTTGGGGGGATAAACACCGGGGAGCTGTTTTTT. It is translated as CASSFGGINTGELFF. Full variable domain (missing parts from reference TRBV7-3 and TRBJ2-2): GAGVSQTPSNKVTEKGKYVELRCDPISGHTALYWYRQSLGQGPEFLIYFQGTGAADDSGLPNDRFFAVRPEGSVSTLKIQRTERGDSAVYLCASSFGGINTGELFFGEGSRLTVL.